The clone carrying this TCR beta chain was picked up many times. Its antigen is not known. Time point defined: persistent/refractory GD, antithyroid drugs over 5 years with positive TRAb. PBMC RNA was the source of the TCR library. The sample originates from a study of regulatory T cells in long-lasting Graves disease. About the study: Graves' disease counted as persistent after over 5 years of antithyroid drugs with positive TSH receptor antibodies. Study-wide points: Tissue studied was limited to peripheral blood, excluding thyroid tissue.

The V gene's germline CDR1 is SNHLY and CDR2 FYNNEI. This CDR3 contains 15 residues. J gave up 1 base and V 7 bases, and 5 bases lay outside the gene matches. The authors built TCR beta libraries using iRepertoire HTBI primers and Arm-PCR of CDR3 regions. TCRdb reprocessed the multiplex PCR reads with MiXCR, giving one entry per CDR3 protein. The sample includes approximately 400,000 distinct CDR3 sequences, under 25% of them seen just once. This sequence joins TRBV2 and TRBJ2-2; 8 nucleotides match TRBD1. This material consisted of peripheral blood mononuclear cells (PBMCs), taken when the disease was refractory, from a patient treated with antithyroid drugs. The TCR was taken from a female donor with Graves disease. Here the CDR3 DNA reads TGTGCCAGCACGAAAGGACAGGGGAACACCGGGGAGCTGTTTTTT. It yields the protein CASTKGQGNTGELFF.